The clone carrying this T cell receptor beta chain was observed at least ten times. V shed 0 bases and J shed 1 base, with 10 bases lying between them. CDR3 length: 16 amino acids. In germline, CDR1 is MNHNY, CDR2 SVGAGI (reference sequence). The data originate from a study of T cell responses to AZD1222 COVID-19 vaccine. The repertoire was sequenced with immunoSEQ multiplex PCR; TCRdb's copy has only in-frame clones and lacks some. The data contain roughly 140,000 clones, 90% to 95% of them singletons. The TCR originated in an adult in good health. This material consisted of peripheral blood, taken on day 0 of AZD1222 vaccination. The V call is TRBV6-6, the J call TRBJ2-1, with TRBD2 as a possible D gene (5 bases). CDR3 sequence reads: CASSYSIRDSYNEQFF. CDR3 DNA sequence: TGTGCCAGCAGTTACTCGATTCGGGATTCCTACAATGAGCAGTTCTTC.